This T cell receptor (beta chain) comes out of a study of blood T cell repertoires in COVID-19. At the level of the study: T cells, B-cell-depleted T cells, or PBMCs supplied cDNA or gDNA.

Patients at the Seattle site were enrolled during active infection and followed longitudinally. V was cut by 5 bases and J by 4 bases, with 13 bases left in between. This CDR3 spans 14 amino acids. Germline V CDR1 and CDR2: SEHNR, FQNEAQ (reference sequence). Per the original methods: Amplification of reference gene primers was used by the study to estimate nucleated cell counts. Profiled with immunoSEQ multiplex PCR; TCRdb holds only in-frame clones, not every one. That table supplies the V and J calls and clone size; D and trimming were determined from the DNA. The sample has over 150,000 clones, approximately 85% seen once.

This TCR was recovered from a woman older than 75 with COVID-19, enrolled during active disease. The sequenced sample was peripheral blood. The V gene is TRBV7-9, the J gene TRBJ2-3; D is uncertain. The chain's CDR3 is CASSPRLGPDTQYF. The DNA of the CDR3 is TGTGCCAGCAGCCCCAGACTCGGCCCAGATACGCAGTATTTT.